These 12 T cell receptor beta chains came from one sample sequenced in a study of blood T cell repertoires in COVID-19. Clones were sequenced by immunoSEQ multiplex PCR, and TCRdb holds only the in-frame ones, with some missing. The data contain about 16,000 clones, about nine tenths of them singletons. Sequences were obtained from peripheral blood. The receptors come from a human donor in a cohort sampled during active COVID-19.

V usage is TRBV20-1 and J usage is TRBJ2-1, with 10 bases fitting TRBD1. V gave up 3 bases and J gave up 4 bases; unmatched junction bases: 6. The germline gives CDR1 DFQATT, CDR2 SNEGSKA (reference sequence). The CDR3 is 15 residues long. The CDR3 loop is CSASRSDRGYNEQFF. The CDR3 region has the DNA TGCAGTGCTAGTCGGTCGGACAGGGGGTACAATGAGCAGTTCTTC.

CDR3 region: CASSYSARGSYNEQFF. As DNA, the CDR3 is TGTGCCAGCAGTTACTCGGCTAGAGGCTCCTACAATGAGCAGTTCTTC. The J gene is TRBJ2-1, the V gene TRBV6-6; D is unclear. This CDR3 comprises 16 residues. In germline, CDR1 is MNHNY, CDR2 SVGAGI (reference sequence). V gave up 0 bases and J gave up 0 bases, with 9 bases separating them.

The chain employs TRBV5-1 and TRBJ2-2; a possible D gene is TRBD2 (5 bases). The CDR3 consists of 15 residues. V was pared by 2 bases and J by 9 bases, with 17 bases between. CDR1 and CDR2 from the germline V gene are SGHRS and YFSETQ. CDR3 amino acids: CASSFSDYPGRELFF. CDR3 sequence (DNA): TGCGCCAGCAGCTTCAGTGACTATCCCGGCCGGGAGCTGTTTTTT.

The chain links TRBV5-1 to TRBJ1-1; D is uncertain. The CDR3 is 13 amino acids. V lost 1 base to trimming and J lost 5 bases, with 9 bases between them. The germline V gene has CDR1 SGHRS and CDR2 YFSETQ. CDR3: CASSLKYETEAFF. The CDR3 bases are TGCGCCAGCAGCTTGAAGTATGAGACTGAAGCTTTCTTT. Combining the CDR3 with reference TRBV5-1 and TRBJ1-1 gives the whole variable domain KAGVTQTPRYLIKTRGQQVTLSCSPISGHRSVSWYQQTPGQGLQFLFEYFSETQRNKGNFPGRFSGRQFSNSRSEMNVSTLELGDSALYLCASSLKYETEAFFGQGTRLTVV.

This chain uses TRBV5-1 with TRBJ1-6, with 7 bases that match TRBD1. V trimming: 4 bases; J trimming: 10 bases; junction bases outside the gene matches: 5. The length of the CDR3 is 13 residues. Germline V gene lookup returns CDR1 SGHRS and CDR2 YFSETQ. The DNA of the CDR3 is TGCGCCAGCAGCGACAGGGCGGAATCACCCCTCCACTTT. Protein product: CASSDRAESPLHF.

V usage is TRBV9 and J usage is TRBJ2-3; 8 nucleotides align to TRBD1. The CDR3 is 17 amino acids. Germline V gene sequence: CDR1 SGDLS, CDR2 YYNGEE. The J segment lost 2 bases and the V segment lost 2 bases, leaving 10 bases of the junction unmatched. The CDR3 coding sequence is TGTGCCAGCAGCGTGACCGGGACAGGAATTCCCACAGATACGCAGTATTTT. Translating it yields CASSVTGTGIPTDTQYF.

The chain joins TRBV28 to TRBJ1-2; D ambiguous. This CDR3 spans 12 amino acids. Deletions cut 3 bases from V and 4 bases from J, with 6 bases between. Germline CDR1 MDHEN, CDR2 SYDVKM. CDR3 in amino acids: CASSLRLYGYTF. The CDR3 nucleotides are TGTGCCAGCAGTTTGAGGCTCTATGGCTACACCTTC.

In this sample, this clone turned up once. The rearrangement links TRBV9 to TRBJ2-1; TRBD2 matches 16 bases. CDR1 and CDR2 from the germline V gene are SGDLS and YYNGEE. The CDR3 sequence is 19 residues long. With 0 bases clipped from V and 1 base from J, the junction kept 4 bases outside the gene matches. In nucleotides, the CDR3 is TGTGCCAGCAGCGTAGTGGGACTAGCGGGAGGGTCGTCCTACAATGAGCAGTTCTTC. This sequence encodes CASSVVGLAGGSSYNEQFF. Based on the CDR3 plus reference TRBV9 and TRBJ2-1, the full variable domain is DSGVTQTPKHLITATGQRVTLRCSPRSGDLSVYWYQQSLDQGLQFLIQYYNGEERAKGNILERFSAQQFPDLHSELNLSSLELGDSALYFCASSVVGLAGGSSYNEQFFGPGTRLTVL.

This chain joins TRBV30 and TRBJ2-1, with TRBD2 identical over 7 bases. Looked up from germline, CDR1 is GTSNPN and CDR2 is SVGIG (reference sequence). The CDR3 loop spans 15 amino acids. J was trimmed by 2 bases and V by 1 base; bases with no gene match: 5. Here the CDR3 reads CAWSDGGGPYNEQFF. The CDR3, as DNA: TGTGCCTGGAGTGATGGGGGAGGGCCCTACAATGAGCAGTTCTTC.

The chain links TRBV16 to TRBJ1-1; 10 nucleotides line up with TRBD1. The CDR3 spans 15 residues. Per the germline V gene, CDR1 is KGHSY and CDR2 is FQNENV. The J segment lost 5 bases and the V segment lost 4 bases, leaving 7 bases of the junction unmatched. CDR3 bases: TGTGCCAGCAGCCTAACCGGGACAGGGGAGACTGAAGCTTTCTTT. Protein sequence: CASSLTGTGETEAFF. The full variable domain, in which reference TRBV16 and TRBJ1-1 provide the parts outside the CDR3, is GEEVAQTPKHLVRGEGQKAKLYCAPIKGHSYVFWYQQVLKNEFKFLISFQNENVFDETGMPKERFSAKCLPNSPCSLEIQATKLEDSAVYFCASSLTGTGETEAFFGQGTRLTVV.

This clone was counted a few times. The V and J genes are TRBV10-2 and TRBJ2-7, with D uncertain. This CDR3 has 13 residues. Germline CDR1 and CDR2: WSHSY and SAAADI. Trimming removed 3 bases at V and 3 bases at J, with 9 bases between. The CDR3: CASSEAGNYEQYF. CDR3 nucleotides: TGCGCCAGCAGTGAAGCAGGAAACTACGAGCAGTACTTC.

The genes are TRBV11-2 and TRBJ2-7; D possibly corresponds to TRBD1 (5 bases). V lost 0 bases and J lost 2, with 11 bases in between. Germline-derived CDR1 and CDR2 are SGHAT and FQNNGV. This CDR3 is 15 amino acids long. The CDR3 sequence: CASSLDGQGPYEQYF. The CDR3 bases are TGTGCCAGCAGCTTAGATGGCCAGGGCCCCTACGAGCAGTACTTC.